One sample yielded the 32 T cell receptor beta chains listed below, sequenced in a study of blood T cell repertoires in COVID-19. Profiled with immunoSEQ multiplex PCR; TCRdb holds only in-frame clones, not every one. The sample consists of about 190,000 clones, 88% of them appearing once. The material sequenced was peripheral blood. The receptors derive from a man between 35 and 55 years old with active or convalescent COVID-19.

This chain links TRBV6-5 with TRBJ2-2; TRBD2 matches at 8 bases. V lost 2 bases, J lost 1 base, and 3 bases stayed unmatched. CDR1 is MNHEY, CDR2 SVGAGI, per germline. CDR3 length: 16 amino acids. CDR3 sequence: CASSYILAGNTGELFF. The CDR3 DNA follows: TGTGCCAGCAGTTACATCCTAGCGGGGAACACCGGGGAGCTGTTTTTT.

V usage is TRBV4-3 and J usage is TRBJ2-1; 7 nucleotides agree with TRBD2. The V gene end was trimmed by 1 base and the J gene end by 2 bases; junction bases not matched to a gene: 5. This CDR3 comprises 16 residues. Germline loops: CDR1 LGHNA, CDR2 YSLEER. The CDR3 DNA follows: TGCGCCAGCAGCCAAGCAGCGGGACTGCCCTACAATGAGCAGTTCTTC. Protein: CASSQAAGLPYNEQFF.

The chain carries TRBV19 and TRBJ1-4; 7 nucleotides line up with TRBD1. The CDR3 extends over 15 amino acids. The V segment lost 5 bases and the J segment 8 bases; nucleotides outside the gene matches: 11. The germline CDR1 and CDR2 sequences are LNHDA and SQIVND (reference sequence). For the CDR3, the DNA is TGTGCCAGTAGTTCCGTCGACAGGGCAAGGGAAAAACTGTTTTTT. This sequence encodes CASSSVDRAREKLFF.

CDR3 region: CASSMQKNTEAFF. CDR3 bases: TGTGCCAGTAGTATGCAGAAGAACACTGAAGCTTTCTTT. The chain couples TRBV19 to TRBJ1-1; D uncertain. V was pared by 3 bases and J by 1 base, with 6 bases between. Germline V CDR1 and CDR2: LNHDA, SQIVND (reference sequence). This CDR3 region has 13 residues. Using reference TRBV19 and TRBJ1-1 for the parts outside the CDR3, the full variable domain is DGGITQSPKYLFRKEGQNVTLSCEQNLNHDAMYWYRQDPGQGLRLIYYSQIVNDFQKGDIAEGYSVSREKKESFPLTVTSAQKNPTAFYLCASSMQKNTEAFFGQGTRLTVV.

V and J are TRBV7-9 and TRBJ1-5; 7 bases map to TRBD1. V was clipped by 5 bases and J by 7 bases; unmatched bases: 11. The CDR3 has 15 residues. Germline loops: CDR1 SEHNR, CDR2 FQNEAQ (reference sequence). The CDR3 loop reads CASSPRQGPGQPQHF. In DNA, the CDR3 is TGTGCCAGCAGCCCACGACAGGGACCGGGCCAGCCCCAGCATTTT.

In its sample, this clone was seen once. The J gene is TRBJ1-1, the V gene TRBV3-1 (or the pseudogene TRBV3-2); no reliable D call. Germline V lookup: CDR1 LGHDT, CDR2 YNNKEL (reference sequence). Deletions cut 0 bases from V and 6 bases from J, with 8 bases between. This CDR3 is built from 13 residues. CDR3 in DNA: TGTGCCAGCAGCCAAGATGGTGGGCCTGAAGCTTTCTTT. It codes for CASSQDGGPEAFF.

The V and J genes are TRBV2 and TRBJ2-4; no clear D gene. V dropped 6 bases and J dropped 3 bases, with 12 bases sitting between them. The germline CDR1 and CDR2 sequences are SNHLY and FYNNEI. This CDR3 comprises 14 residues. CDR3 nucleotide sequence: TGTGCCAGCAGGGAAACGGAGAGCAAAAACATTCAGTACTTC. Translating gives CASRETESKNIQYF.

The sample holds a few counts of this clone. The rearrangement links TRBV2 to TRBJ1-5; 9 bases match TRBD1. The CDR3 spans 15 residues. Trimming removed 6 bases from V and 3 bases from J; junction bases left unmatched: 6. Germline V CDR1 and CDR2: SNHLY, FYNNEI. The CDR3 DNA reads TGTGCCAGCAGGGTGGGGACAGGGAACAATCAGCCCCAGCATTTT. Protein: CASRVGTGNNQPQHF.

This sequence joins TRBV21-1 and TRBJ1-3. TRBV21-1 is deemed a pseudogene. This CDR3 has 15 residues. Here the CDR3 DNA reads TGTGCCAGCAGCAAAGATCGGGGCTCTGGAAACACCATATATTTT. Translation gives CASSKDRGSGNTIYF.

The chain combines TRBV6-2 or TRBV6-3 with TRBJ1-1; TRBD1 agrees at 11 bases. Trimming removed 0 bases from V and 5 bases from J; junction bases left unmatched: 2. Germline loops: CDR1 MNHEY, CDR2 SVGEGT. The CDR3 spans 15 residues. CDR3 sequence: CASSYSGQGGTEAFF. The CDR3 bases are TGTGCCAGCAGTTACTCGGGACAGGGGGGAACTGAAGCTTTCTTT.

The chain recombines TRBV3-1 (or the pseudogene TRBV3-2) with TRBJ2-7; D ambiguous. CDR3 length equals 13 residues. Germline V gene data show CDR1 as LGHDT and CDR2 as YNNKEL (reference sequence). V was clipped by 1 base and J by 7 bases, with 11 bases between them. The CDR3 reads CASSQGGRQEQYF. In DNA, the CDR3 is TGTGCCAGCAGCCAAGGTGGCCGTCAAGAGCAGTACTTC.

The chain couples TRBV6-2 or TRBV6-3 to TRBJ2-5, with D maybe TRBD2 (6 bases). The germline V and J ends were trimmed by 2 bases and 5 bases, with 21 bases remaining between them. CDR1 and CDR2 (germline): MNHEY, SVGEGT. The CDR3 contains 17 residues. DNA of the CDR3: TGTGCCAGCAGTTACAGTTTGGCTAGCGTGTGGCAGGAGACCCAGTACTTC. It codes for CASSYSLASVWQETQYF.

The chain joins TRBV7-3 to TRBJ1-2; D is perhaps TRBD1 (6 bases). V lost 5 bases and J lost 7, with 14 bases in between. The CDR3 is 13 amino acids. The V gene's germline CDR1 is SGHTA and CDR2 FQGTGA. The DNA of the CDR3 is TGTGCCAGCAGCCCCCAGGGGAGTATTGGCTACACCTTC. Translating it yields CASSPQGSIGYTF.

The rearrangement joins TRBV5-1 to TRBJ1-2, with no clear D. Germline assignment: CDR1 SGHRS and CDR2 YFSETQ. V shed 6 bases and J shed 2 bases, with 14 bases lying between them. The CDR3 spans 14 residues. The CDR3 nucleotides are TGCGCCAGCAAAATACAACCTCAAAACTATGGCTACACCTTC. Its translation: CASKIQPQNYGYTF.

J is TRBJ2-7 and V is TRBV5-4; TRBD2 aligns across 8 bases. CDR1 is SGHNT and CDR2 is YYREEE in the germline V gene (reference sequence). The CDR3 loop spans 16 amino acids. V trimming: 4 bases; J trimming: 0 bases; junction bases outside the gene matches: 9. This chain's CDR3 is CASSGDSGGSSYEQYF. CDR3 DNA: TGTGCCAGCAGCGGCGACAGCGGGGGAAGCTCCTACGAGCAGTACTTC.

This rearrangement joins TRBV5-1 to TRBJ2-3, with 10 bases matching TRBD2. After removal of 0 bases from V and 2 bases from J, the junction contained 6 bases not matched to a gene. The CDR3 sequence is 17 residues long. Germline assignment: CDR1 SGHRS and CDR2 YFSETQ. This chain's CDR3 is CASSLAPGTSATDTQYF. The CDR3 nucleotides are TGCGCCAGCAGCTTGGCTCCTGGGACTAGCGCCACAGATACGCAGTATTTT. The whole variable domain, filled in from reference TRBV5-1 and TRBJ2-3, reads KAGVTQTPRYLIKTRGQQVTLSCSPISGHRSVSWYQQTPGQGLQFLFEYFSETQRNKGNFPGRFSGRQFSNSRSEMNVSTLELGDSALYLCASSLAPGTSATDTQYFGPGTRLTVL.

This rearrangement joins TRBV28 to TRBJ1-1; 8 positions match TRBD1. J gave up 5 bases and V 6 bases, and 11 bases lay outside the gene matches. This CDR3 has 15 residues. Per the germline V gene, CDR1 is MDHEN and CDR2 is SYDVKM. The CDR3 spells CASSDRGEWLTEAFF. The CDR3 coding sequence is TGTGCCAGCAGCGACAGGGGCGAGTGGTTAACTGAAGCTTTCTTT.

This chain joins TRBV5-4 and TRBJ1-3; D remains ambiguous. Deletions cut 4 bases from V and 7 bases from J, with 15 bases between. Germline values: CDR1 SGHNT, CDR2 YYREEE (reference sequence). This CDR3 contains 14 residues. The CDR3 DNA sequence: TGTGCCAGCAGCCCCTCTAAGTTTAGTAACACCATATATTTT. Protein product: CASSPSKFSNTIYF.

This rearrangement joins TRBV7-9 to TRBJ1-1, with 7 bases matching TRBD1. The CDR3 consists of 15 residues. In germline, CDR1 is SEHNR, CDR2 FQNEAQ (reference sequence). Losses at the gene ends were 5 bases for V and 3 bases for J; bases not matched to a gene: 9. The CDR3: CASSPADRVHTEAFF. The CDR3 DNA reads TGTGCCAGCAGCCCTGCCGACAGGGTGCACACTGAAGCTTTCTTT. The entire variable domain, with the rest obtained from reference TRBV7-9 and TRBJ1-1, is as follows: DTGVSQNPRHKITKRGQNVTFRCDPISEHNRLYWYRQTLGQGPEFLTYFQNEAQLEKSRLLSDRFSAERPKGSFSTLEIQRTEQGDSAMYLCASSPADRVHTEAFFGQGTRLTVV.

This chain's CDR3 is CASSKGDPYEQYF. As DNA, the CDR3 is TGTGCCAGTAGTAAGGGGGACCCCTACGAGCAGTACTTC. The rearrangement joins TRBV19 to TRBJ2-7; D perhaps matches TRBD1 (6 bases). The CDR3 has 13 amino acids. CDR1 LNHDA and CDR2 SQIVND come from the germline V gene (reference sequence). The V end was cut by 4 bases, the J end by 2 bases, with 9 bases between.

The chain recombines TRBV11-2 with TRBJ1-1; D not resolved. In germline, CDR1 is SGHAT, CDR2 FQNNGV. CDR3 length: 15 residues. The germline V and J ends were trimmed by 4 bases and 4 bases, with 16 bases remaining between them. This CDR3 reads CASSSYAGGSTEAFF. In nucleotides, the CDR3 is TGTGCCAGCAGCTCATATGCTGGCGGGAGCACTGAAGCTTTCTTT.

This rearrangement joins TRBV30 to TRBJ2-7, with TRBD2 matching over 7 bases. Losses at the gene ends were 0 bases for V and 2 bases for J; bases not matched to a gene: 7. Germline V gene sequence: CDR1 GTSNPN, CDR2 SVGIG (reference sequence). The CDR3 runs to 15 residues. Here the CDR3 reads CAWSVNSGGAYEQYF. The CDR3 DNA reads as TGTGCCTGGAGTGTAAATTCGGGGGGAGCCTACGAGCAGTACTTC.

This rearrangement joins TRBV6-5 to TRBJ2-5, with 11 bases identical to TRBD1. The CDR3 has 13 amino acids. The J segment lost 5 bases and the V segment lost 6 bases, leaving 2 bases of the junction unmatched. Germline loops: CDR1 MNHEY, CDR2 SVGAGI. CDR3 loop: CASRDRGRETQYF. CDR3 in DNA: TGTGCCAGCAGGGACAGGGGGCGGGAGACCCAGTACTTC.

The chain uses TRBV7-2 and TRBJ1-5; TRBD1 matches 7 bases. This CDR3 spans 14 amino acids. The germline V gene has CDR1 SGHTA and CDR2 FQGNSA. J lost 6 bases, V lost 5 bases, and 7 bases had no gene match. The CDR3 DNA reads as TGTGCCAGCAGCGTACAGACAGGGTTTCAGCCCCAGCATTTT. It encodes CASSVQTGFQPQHF.

In nucleotides, the CDR3 is TGTGCCATCAGTGAGTCGGGACAGGGGGGTTACGAGCAGTACTTC. Amino acids: CAISESGQGGYEQYF. The chain joins TRBV10-3 to TRBJ2-7; 11 bases agree with TRBD1. Germline CDR1 reads ENHRY; CDR2 reads SYGVKD. Unmatched junction bases numbered 2, after V lost 0 bases and J lost 4 bases. CDR3 length: 15 residues.

The chain joins TRBV24-1 to TRBJ2-1, with unresolved D. V lost 9 bases and J 6 bases, leaving 14 bases between the germline ends. Germline-derived CDR1 and CDR2 are KGHDR and SFDVKD. The CDR3 extends over 13 amino acids. Here the CDR3 DNA reads TGTGCCACCGGAAGTGACACTCCCAATGAGCAGTTCTTC. This encodes CATGSDTPNEQFF.

The V and J genes are TRBV12-3 or TRBV12-4 and TRBJ1-3; a weak D match, TRBD1 (5 bases). The CDR3 length is 13 residues. V gave up 5 bases and J gave up 16 bases, with 21 bases separating them. CDR3 DNA: TGTGCCAGCAGTCAGCGGGACTCTCTCCCGAATTATTTT. Amino acids: CASSQRDSLPNYF.

In this sample, this clone turned up once. The chain has TRBV30 and TRBJ2-3; 10 bases match TRBD2. V lost 3 bases and J lost 8; bases outside the gene matches: 11. CDR3 length: 15 amino acids. Germline V gives CDR1 GTSNPN, CDR2 SVGIG (reference sequence). The CDR3 is CAWRGPGTSERTQYF. Here the CDR3 DNA reads TGTGCCTGGAGGGGCCCCGGGACTAGCGAGCGTACGCAGTATTTT. Full variable domain (rest looked up from reference TRBV30 and TRBJ2-3): SQTIHQWPATLVQPVGSPLSLECTVEGTSNPNLYWYRQAAGRGLQLLFYSVGIGQISSEVPQNLSASRPQDRQFILSSKKLLLSDSGFYLCAWRGPGTSERTQYFGPGTRLTVL.

The V gene is TRBV27, the J gene TRBJ1-5; 11 nucleotides align to TRBD1. Germline V lookup: CDR1 MNHEY, CDR2 SMNVEV (reference sequence). V lost 4 bases, J lost 6 bases, and 20 bases stayed unmatched. This CDR3 comprises 20 residues. The CDR3 spells CASSYQKYRDRGYPRQPQHF. DNA of the CDR3: TGTGCCAGCAGTTACCAGAAGTACCGGGACAGGGGGTACCCACGTCAGCCCCAGCATTTT.

This chain connects TRBV28 to TRBJ1-2; 10 nucleotides match TRBD1. Losses at the gene ends were 4 bases for V and 4 bases for J; bases not matched to a gene: 9. CDR3 length: 16 residues. Germline values: CDR1 MDHEN, CDR2 SYDVKM. DNA for the CDR3: TGTGCCAGCAGTTGGACAGGGGGTAGCATTAGCTATGGCTACACCTTC. Protein product: CASSWTGGSISYGYTF.

In this sample, this clone turned up a few times. J is TRBJ1-1 and V is TRBV18; D is undetermined. Germline V gene data show CDR1 as KGHSH and CDR2 as LQKENI. Deletions cut 5 bases from V and 0 bases from J, with 7 bases between. The CDR3 totals 13 residues. As DNA, the CDR3 is TGTGCCAGCTCATTCTCTATGAACACTGAAGCTTTCTTT. Translated: CASSFSMNTEAFF.

The V gene is TRBV19, the J gene TRBJ2-1; 7 bases fit TRBD2. V lost 5 bases, J lost 8 bases, and 9 bases stayed unmatched. CDR3 length: 14 residues. CDR1 is LNHDA, CDR2 SQIVND, per germline (reference sequence). The CDR3 DNA sequence: TGTGCCAGTAGTTGGAATGGGGGGGAGGATGAGCAGTTCTTC. This translates into CASSWNGGEDEQFF.